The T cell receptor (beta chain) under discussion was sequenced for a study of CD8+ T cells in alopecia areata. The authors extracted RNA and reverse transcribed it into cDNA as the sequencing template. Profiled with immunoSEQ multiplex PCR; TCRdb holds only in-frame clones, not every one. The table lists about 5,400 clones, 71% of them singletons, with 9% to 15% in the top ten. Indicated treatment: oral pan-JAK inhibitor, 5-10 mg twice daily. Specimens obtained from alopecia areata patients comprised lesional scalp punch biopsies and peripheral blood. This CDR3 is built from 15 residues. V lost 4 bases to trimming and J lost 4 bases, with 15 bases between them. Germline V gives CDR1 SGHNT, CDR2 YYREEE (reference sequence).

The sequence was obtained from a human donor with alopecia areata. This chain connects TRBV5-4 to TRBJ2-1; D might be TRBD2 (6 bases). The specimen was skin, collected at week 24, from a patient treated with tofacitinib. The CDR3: CASSGQSGVYNEQFF. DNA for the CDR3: TGTGCCAGCAGCGGCCAGTCGGGGGTTTACAATGAGCAGTTCTTC.